A single sample is the source of the 8 T cell receptor beta chains below, sequenced in a study of T cell repertoires in cytomegalovirus infection. These TCRs' antigens remain unknown. Each CDR3 protein gets one entry after TCRdb re-called the reads with MiXCR. Seen here are about 890,000 distinct CDR3 sequences, roughly 30% observed once, and the top ten hold 13%. The sequencing here drew on cultured CD8+ T cells from PBMCs, taken from culture after CMV antigen stimulation. These receptors all come from a human donor in good health (CMV status not recorded). Some clones in this sample may be carry-over from other donors' samples.

This clonotype was counted many times. The CDR3: CASSVDSSGANVLTF. DNA of the CDR3: TGTGCCAGCAGCGTAGATAGCTCTGGGGCCAACGTCCTGACTTTC. The chain links TRBV9 to TRBJ2-6; D is undetermined. Trimming shortened V by 0 bases and J by 0 bases, and 4 bases separated the two germline ends. This CDR3 contains 15 residues. From germline, CDR1 is SGDLS and CDR2 YYNGEE.

This sequence joins TRBV27 and TRBJ2-3; the match to TRBD1 covers 8 bases. The CDR3 has 19 residues. Unmatched junction bases numbered 14, after V lost 0 bases and J lost 3 bases. Germline V gives CDR1 MNHEY, CDR2 SMNVEV (reference sequence). Here the CDR3 reads CASSLSWGWTGRSTDTQYF. DNA for the CDR3: TGTGCCAGCAGTTTATCGTGGGGCTGGACAGGGCGGTCAACAGATACGCAGTATTTT.

This rearrangement joins TRBV27 to TRBJ2-7, with 8 positions matching TRBD1. CDR1 MNHEY and CDR2 SMNVEV come from the germline V gene (reference sequence). With V trimmed by 3 bases and J by 3 bases, 10 bases remained unmatched. This CDR3 is 16 amino acids long. The chain's CDR3 is CASSFKVARGLYEQYF. As DNA, the CDR3 is TGTGCCAGCAGTTTTAAGGTTGCCAGGGGGCTCTACGAGCAGTACTTC.

This chain uses TRBV25-1 with TRBJ2-7, with D tentatively TRBD1 (6 bases). Per germline, CDR1 MGHDK and CDR2 SYGVNS. With 3 bases removed from V and 2 bases from J, the gap between germline ends came to 20 bases. The CDR3 extends over 17 amino acids. The CDR3 DNA reads as TGTGCCAGCAGTGAGTGGATGCCTGGGACACCTACCTACGAGCAGTACTTC. It specifies CASSEWMPGTPTYEQYF.

In its sample, this clonotype was seen many times. V and J are TRBV7-6 and TRBJ2-2; 7 nucleotides agree with TRBD1. Per germline, CDR1 SGHVS and CDR2 FNYEAQ. The CDR3 is 15 amino acids. V shed 3 bases and J 6 bases; nucleotides not matched to a gene: 7. CDR3 protein: CASSLRTGTAGELFF. The CDR3 DNA follows: TGTGCCAGCAGCTTGCGGACAGGCACTGCCGGGGAGCTGTTTTTT.

The chain recombines TRBV19 with TRBJ1-1, with a possible D match to TRBD1 (5 bases). CDR3 length equals 16 residues. Germline-derived CDR1 and CDR2 are LNHDA and SQIVND (reference sequence). Deletions cut 0 bases from V and 0 bases from J, with 11 bases between. The CDR3, as DNA: TGTGCCAGTAGTATAGATCCCGACAGAATGAACACTGAAGCTTTCTTT. Translated, it gives CASSIDPDRMNTEAFF.

In this sample, this clonotype turned up once. This chain connects TRBV27 to TRBJ1-6; 7 bases agree with TRBD1. Germline CDR1 and CDR2: MNHEY and SMNVEV (reference sequence). This CDR3 comprises 13 residues. V trimming: 4 bases; J trimming: 9 bases; junction bases outside the gene matches: 3. For the CDR3, the DNA is TGTGCCAGCAGTTGGGGGGACAGTTCACCCCTCCACTTT. As protein: CASSWGDSSPLHF.

This clonotype was detected ten times or more. The chain recombines TRBV7-2 with TRBJ1-4, with 9 bases that match TRBD1. Looked up from germline, CDR1 is SGHTA and CDR2 is FQGNSA. The J segment lost 7 bases and the V segment lost 3 bases, leaving 6 bases of the junction unmatched. This CDR3 region has 15 residues. Written as DNA, the CDR3 is TGTGCCAGCAGCTTCGCCGGGACAGGGAGTGAAAAACTGTTTTTT. Translation gives CASSFAGTGSEKLFF.